A single sample is the source of the 21 T cell receptor beta chains below, sequenced in a study of post-analysis software for immune sequencing data. The study, taken as a whole, reports: Patients showed TRBV5-6, TRBV5-1 and TRBV20-1 among five TRBV segments more frequent than in controls.

Unique molecular identifiers were present in the TCR beta cDNA libraries. TCRdb itself ran the PCR reads through MiXCR, one entry per CDR3 protein. This table holds under 200,000 distinct CDR3 sequences, around 30% found once. Their antigens remain unidentified. Sample: blood. These receptors all stem from a girl aged 2-17 years with multiple sclerosis.

This clonotype was observed at least ten times. The V and J genes are TRBV20-1 and TRBJ2-3; D may be TRBD1 (7 bases). The V end was cut by 7 bases, the J end by 6 bases, with 20 bases between. Per germline, CDR1 DFQATT and CDR2 SNEGSKA (reference sequence). The CDR3 covers 14 residues. DNA of the CDR3: TGCAGTGTCGCGGGGCCCTCAGGGGGGGATACGCAGTATTTT. It encodes CSVAGPSGGDTQYF.

This clonotype was observed at least ten times. The rearrangement joins TRBV20-1 to TRBJ2-7, with D possibly being TRBD1 (6 bases). Deletions cut 2 bases from V and 4 bases from J, with 15 bases between. The CDR3 sequence is 14 residues long. The germline gives CDR1 DFQATT, CDR2 SNEGSKA (reference sequence). The CDR3 DNA follows: TGCAGTGCTAGACGGCAGGGGCGATATTACGAGCAGTACTTC. Its translation: CSARRQGRYYEQYF.

This clonotype was seen a handful of times. The chain couples TRBV5-6 to TRBJ1-2, with 7 bases matching TRBD1. Germline CDR1 and CDR2: SGHDT and YYEEEE. The V segment lost 4 bases and the J segment 3 bases; nucleotides outside the gene matches: 9. This CDR3 is 15 amino acids long. In nucleotides, the CDR3 is TGTGCCAGCAGCCTACCAGGGGGACTCGACTATGGCTACACCTTC. This translates into CASSLPGGLDYGYTF.

This clonotype appeared many times. The J gene is TRBJ1-6, the V gene TRBV12-3 or TRBV12-4; possible D gene TRBD1, 6 bases. CDR3 size: 15 residues. V lost 6 bases and J lost 6, with 15 bases in between. CDR3 in amino acids: CASSAPGHLNSPLHF. In DNA, the CDR3 is TGTGCCAGCAGCGCCCCGGGACACCTTAATTCACCCCTCCACTTT.

This clonotype was observed many times. The genes are TRBV7-2 and TRBJ2-1, with 11 bases identical to TRBD2. The CDR3 is made up of 14 amino acids. Germline V gene data show CDR1 as SGHTA and CDR2 as FQGNSA. J lost 9 bases, V lost 3 bases, and 4 bases had no gene match. This CDR3 is CASSFSGGAGEQFF. Here the CDR3 DNA reads TGTGCCAGCAGCTTTAGCGGGGGGGCCGGTGAGCAGTTCTTC.

In this sample, this clonotype turned up many times. J is TRBJ1-1 and V is TRBV28; 7 bases align to TRBD1. In germline, CDR1 is MDHEN, CDR2 SYDVKM. V trimming: 3 bases; J trimming: 2 bases; junction bases outside the gene matches: 6. This CDR3 spans 15 amino acids. CDR3 protein: CASSFLQGGNTEAFF. The CDR3 DNA sequence: TGTGCCAGCAGTTTCCTCCAGGGGGGTAACACTGAAGCTTTCTTT.

The V and J genes are TRBV7-8 and TRBJ1-1; maybe TRBD1 (5 bases). Germline CDR1 is SGHVS and CDR2 is FQNEAQ. The V end lost 1 base, the J end lost 4 bases, and 13 bases lay between the germline ends. The CDR3 consists of 15 residues. The CDR3 spells CASSLVGGSATEAFF. CDR3 in DNA: TGTGCCAGCAGCTTAGTCGGGGGGTCGGCCACTGAAGCTTTCTTT. Combining the CDR3 with reference TRBV7-8 and TRBJ1-1 gives the whole variable domain GAGVSQSPRYKVAKRGQDVALRCDPISGHVSLFWYQQALGQGPEFLTYFQNEAQLDKSGLPSDRFFAERPEGSVSTLKIQRTQQEDSAVYLCASSLVGGSATEAFFGQGTRLTVV.

About this clonotype itself: The junction departs from the called germline gene at one end, perhaps through a read error. This rearrangement joins TRBV6-7 to TRBJ2-7; 8 nucleotides align to TRBD2. TRBV6-7 is recorded as an ORF, its role being uncertain. The CDR3 contains 16 residues. The DNA of the CDR3 is TGTGCCAGCAGTTACTCAGACCGGGAGGGCTCCTACAAGCAGTACTTC. Residues: CASSYSDREGSYKQYF.

The chain employs TRBV6-2 or TRBV6-3 and TRBJ1-5; 9 positions agree with TRBD1. Germline values: CDR1 MNHEY, CDR2 SVGEGT. The CDR3 totals 15 residues. The V gene end was trimmed by 6 bases and the J gene end by 6 bases; junction bases not matched to a gene: 9. CDR3 sequence (DNA): TGTGCCAGCAGGACCCCGACAGGGGGTCGTCAGCCCCAGCATTTT. Encoded protein: CASRTPTGGRQPQHF.

This clonotype was seen at least ten times. The chain carries TRBV20-1 and TRBJ2-1; D is undetermined. V dropped 5 bases and J dropped 5 bases, with 13 bases sitting between them. CDR3 length: 13 residues. The germline gives CDR1 DFQATT, CDR2 SNEGSKA (reference sequence). Here the CDR3 DNA reads TGCAGTGCTCACAAGGGCCCCCACAATGAGCAGTTCTTC. This sequence encodes CSAHKGPHNEQFF.

Notes on this clonotype: The conserved closing phenylalanine or tryptophan is absent in this CDR3, likely reflecting a read error. This rearrangement joins TRBV29-1 to TRBJ2-3; the D is unclear. Germline CDR1 SQVTM, CDR2 ANQGSEA. The CDR3 is 12 amino acids. Trimming cost V 3 bases and J 0 bases, with 4 bases left between them. DNA for the CDR3: TGCAGCGTTGATAACAGCACAGATACGCAGTATTTG. Residues: CSVDNSTDTQYL.

The J gene is TRBJ2-1, the V gene TRBV5-1, with D tentatively TRBD1 (6 bases). Germline lookup yields CDR1 SGHRS and CDR2 YFSETQ. The length of the CDR3 is 13 residues. Trimming took 2 bases from V and 6 from J, leaving 9 bases between them. CDR3 amino acids: CASSFVGGNEQFF. The CDR3 DNA reads TGCGCCAGCAGCTTTGTAGGGGGCAATGAGCAGTTCTTC.

This clonotype was seen ten or more times. V is TRBV29-1 and J is TRBJ2-1; TRBD2 matches at 9 bases. Germline V lookup: CDR1 SQVTM, CDR2 ANQGSEA. This CDR3 contains 13 residues. V trimming: 0 bases; J trimming: 8 bases; junction bases outside the gene matches: 2. The CDR3 here is CSVEEREGHEQFF. CDR3 nucleotides: TGCAGCGTTGAAGAGCGGGAGGGTCATGAGCAGTTCTTC.

This clonotype has a single count. The V and J genes are TRBV28 and TRBJ2-2, with 14 bases aligning to TRBD2. CDR3 length: 19 residues. Germline CDR1 MDHEN, CDR2 SYDVKM. Trimming removed 11 bases from V and 0 bases from J; junction bases left unmatched: 14. The CDR3 loop is CAVTRPGLAGVSNTGELFF. The CDR3 DNA reads TGTGCCGTGACTAGGCCGGGACTAGCGGGAGTATCGAACACCGGGGAGCTGTTTTTT.

The table lists this clonotype with many counts. In DNA, the CDR3 is TGTGCCAGCAGTTCCCTAGGGGGCTCCTACAATGAGCAGTTCTTC. This codes for CASSSLGGSYNEQFF. The chain carries TRBV21-1 and TRBJ2-1. TRBV21-1 represents a pseudogene. The CDR3 is 15 residues long.

This clonotype was observed at least ten times. The chain employs TRBV20-1 and TRBJ2-4; D perhaps matches TRBD1 (5 bases). The CDR3 covers 14 residues. Germline loops: CDR1 DFQATT, CDR2 SNEGSKA (reference sequence). Trimming took off 0 bases at V and 8 bases at J, with 14 bases between the two ends. The CDR3 coding sequence is TGCAGTGCTAGAGATCGGCAGGGTCCGGACATTCAGTACTTC. This translates into CSARDRQGPDIQYF.

This clonotype has more than one count but fewer than ten. This sequence joins TRBV13 and TRBJ1-1; D gene uncertain. The ends were cut back, 4 bases at V and 5 bases at J, with 14 bases in the middle. Germline CDR1 is PRHDT and CDR2 is FYEKMQ (reference sequence). This CDR3 contains 14 residues. The CDR3 sequence: CASSSLDARTEAFF. The CDR3 bases are TGTGCCAGCAGCTCCCTGGACGCCCGGACTGAAGCTTTCTTT.

The rearrangement joins TRBV20-1 to TRBJ2-7, with D perhaps TRBD1 (6 bases). CDR3 size: 14 residues. Trimming shortened V by 0 bases and J by 5 bases, and 14 bases separated the two germline ends. Germline V gene data show CDR1 as DFQATT and CDR2 as SNEGSKA (reference sequence). In DNA form, the CDR3 reads TGCAGTGCTAGAGATACGATGACAGGCAACGAGCAGTACTTC. This translates into CSARDTMTGNEQYF.

This clonotype was counted only a few times. The rearrangement links TRBV5-1 to TRBJ1-1, with D perhaps matching TRBD1 (6 bases). V lost 3 bases and J lost 1, with 13 bases in between. The CDR3 sequence is 15 residues long. Germline V gene sequence: CDR1 SGHRS, CDR2 YFSETQ. CDR3 coding DNA: TGCGCCAGCAGCTCGGGACAAGGGGGGAACACTGAAGCTTTCTTT. As protein: CASSSGQGGNTEAFF. The full variable domain, with the rest looked up from reference TRBV5-1 and TRBJ1-1, is KAGVTQTPRYLIKTRGQQVTLSCSPISGHRSVSWYQQTPGQGLQFLFEYFSETQRNKGNFPGRFSGRQFSNSRSEMNVSTLELGDSALYLCASSSGQGGNTEAFFGQGTRLTVV.

This clonotype has at least ten counts. The chain uses TRBV29-1 and TRBJ1-4; no definite D call. The CDR3 covers 11 residues. V was clipped by 2 bases and J by 6 bases, with 4 bases between them. Germline V CDR1 and CDR2: SQVTM, ANQGSEA. The CDR3 nucleotides are TGCAGCGTTGAAAGTGATGAAAAACTGTTTTTT. Translating it yields CSVESDEKLFF. Combining the CDR3 with reference TRBV29-1 and TRBJ1-4 gives the whole variable domain SAVISQKPSRDICQRGTSLTIQCQVDSQVTMMFWYRQQPGQSLTLIATANQGSEATYESGFVIDKFPISRPNLTFSTLTVSNMSPEDSSIYLCSVESDEKLFFGSGTQLSVL.

To note about this clonotype: This could be a read error, since a much larger clone is one nucleotide away. This CDR3 is CASSMDRDYSYTF. CDR3 nucleotides: TGTGCCAGCAGCATGGACAGGGACTATAGCTACACCTTC. The rearrangement joins TRBV7-9 to TRBJ1-2, with TRBD1 identical over 8 bases. Germline V lookup: CDR1 SEHNR, CDR2 FQNEAQ (reference sequence). The CDR3 runs 13 residues.